The clone carrying this TCR beta chain has only one observation. The data belong to a study of blood T cell repertoires in COVID-19. Study context: Sources were T cells, B-cell-depleted T cells, or PBMCs; the material itself was cDNA or gDNA.

Per the germline V gene, CDR1 is MDHEN and CDR2 is SYDVKM. The length of the CDR3 is 17 residues. V trimming: 7 bases; J trimming: 0 bases; junction bases outside the gene matches: 7. Profiled with immunoSEQ multiplex PCR; TCRdb holds only in-frame clones, not every one. The data show 170,000 or so clones, with around 83% seen just once and about 1.5% held by the top ten. Sequencing used peripheral blood. The J gene is TRBJ2-4, the V gene TRBV28; 12 positions match TRBD1. This TCR was recovered from a human donor in a cohort sampled during active COVID-19. The CDR3 reads CASTIWDRGLAKNIQYF. The CDR3 DNA is TGTGCCAGCACCATATGGGACAGGGGGCTAGCCAAAAACATTCAGTACTTC. The full variable domain, rest sourced from reference TRBV28 and TRBJ2-4, is DVKVTQSSRYLVKRTGEKVFLECVQDMDHENMFWYRQDPGLGLRLIYFSYDVKMKEKGDIPEGYSVSREKKERFSLILESASTNQTSMYLCASTIWDRGLAKNIQYFGAGTRLSVL.